This TCR beta chain was documented in a study of shared clonotypes between healthy human individuals. Whole-study findings and limits: Shared across a few donors were roughly 4.8% of the naive CD4 clonotypes. It was the non-shared clonotypes that had lower generation probabilities than clonotypes shared by all four donors.

As regards this clone: Antigen: not known.

Data came from immunoSEQ multiplex PCR; TCRdb stores just in-frame clones and leaves some out. Of some 380,000 clones listed, about 96% are singletons. With 0 bases removed from V and 2 bases from J, the gap between germline ends came to 14 bases. Germline V gene data show CDR1 as MGHRA and CDR2 as YSYEKL. This CDR3 contains 16 residues. The origin of this receptor is a man younger than 45 in good health. Material: memory CD8+ T cells sorted from blood. The subset is: CD45RO+ cells pooled with CCR7-negative TemRA cells. The chain carries TRBV4-1 and TRBJ2-7; D may be TRBD1 (5 bases). In DNA form, the CDR3 reads TGCGCCAGCAGCCAAGATGAACAGGCCGCCCCCTACGAGCAGTACTTC. Its protein is CASSQDEQAAPYEQYF.